This T cell receptor (beta chain) was documented in a study of blood T cells in healthy people across ages. CDR1 and CDR2 from the germline V gene are MNHEY and SVGAGI. V lost 5 bases, J lost 1 base, and 6 bases stayed unmatched. This CDR3 contains 15 residues. With a J-beta primer mix and a sample-barcoded 5' primer, a second PCR ran roughly 7 to 11 cycles. TCRdb re-called the 5' RACE reads through MiXCR, storing one row per CDR3 protein. This table has roughly 680,000 distinct CDR3 sequences, around a fifth appearing once. This TCR was sampled from a man aged 70-80 years in good health. Material: blood. This chain links TRBV6-5 with TRBJ1-2; 8 bases line up with TRBD1. CDR3 amino acids: CASSRGQGINYGYTF. The CDR3 nucleotides read TGTGCCAGCAGTCGTGGACAGGGAATTAACTATGGCTACACCTTC.